The 28 T cell receptor beta chains in this list originate from one sample, sequenced in a study of blood T cell repertoires in COVID-19. Generated by immunoSEQ multiplex PCR, the TCRdb table keeps only in-frame clones and is missing some. The sample consists of 300,000 to 450,000 clones, 80% to 90% of them appearing once. The sequenced material came from PBMCs or T cells enriched from blood (not recorded which). The receptor set was obtained from a man aged 18 to 30 who had recovered from COVID-19.

The rearrangement joins TRBV9 to TRBJ1-3; no clear D. Per germline, CDR1 SGDLS and CDR2 YYNGEE. V lost 4 bases and J lost 0, with 17 bases in between. The CDR3 loop spans 17 amino acids. CDR3 in DNA: TGTGCCAGCAGCATCAACGAGTGGAGGAGCTCTGGAAACACCATATATTTT. This translates into CASSINEWRSSGNTIYF.

Note on this clone: Different DNA sequences within this sample yield the same CDR3. The chain joins TRBV28 to TRBJ1-1, with no clear D. The germline V and J ends were trimmed by 1 base and 4 bases, with 4 bases remaining between them. Germline V lookup: CDR1 MDHEN, CDR2 SYDVKM. The length of the CDR3 is 12 residues. CDR3 sequence reads: CASSLSGTEAFF. The DNA for the CDR3 is TGTGCCAGCAGTTTATCGGGCACTGAAGCTTTCTTT.

This clone appeared a single time. The chain recombines TRBV3-1 (or the pseudogene TRBV3-2) with TRBJ2-2; D remains ambiguous. This CDR3 is built from 14 residues. The V gene lost 4 bases and the J gene lost 5 bases, with 11 bases spanning the gap. CDR1 LGHDT and CDR2 YNNKEL come from the germline V gene (reference sequence). The CDR3 is CASSPPFLTGELFF. The CDR3 DNA reads as TGTGCCAGCAGCCCCCCCTTTCTTACCGGGGAGCTGTTTTTT.

This chain uses TRBV30 with TRBJ1-4, with 9 nucleotides matching TRBD1. V shed 7 bases, J shed 5 bases, and the junction held 5 bases outside the gene matches. The CDR3 has 13 residues. Per the germline V gene, CDR1 is GTSNPN and CDR2 is SVGIG (reference sequence). The CDR3 DNA follows: TGTGCCTCGAGACAGGGGGGGAATGAAAAACTGTTTTTT. Protein sequence: CASRQGGNEKLFF. Based on the CDR3 plus reference TRBV30 and TRBJ1-4, the full variable domain is SQTIHQWPATLVQPVGSPLSLECTVEGTSNPNLYWYRQAAGRGLQLLFYSVGIGQISSEVPQNLSASRPQDRQFILSSKKLLLSDSGFYLCASRQGGNEKLFFGSGTQLSVL.

V gene TRBV11-2 combines with J gene TRBJ2-7; possibly TRBD1 for D (6 bases). CDR1 SGHAT and CDR2 FQNNGV come from the germline V gene. V gave up 6 bases and J gave up 7 bases, with 22 bases separating them. This CDR3 spans 15 amino acids. CDR3 sequence reads: CASSSIRGKVLEQYF. CDR3 bases: TGTGCCAGCAGTTCAATCAGGGGAAAAGTGTTGGAGCAGTACTTC.

CDR3 sequence (DNA): TGTGCCAGCAGTGAATATAACTCCTACGAGCAGTACTTC. Its translation: CASSEYNSYEQYF. This chain connects TRBV25-1 to TRBJ2-7; no clear D gene. The CDR3 contains 13 residues. V lost 0 bases and J lost 0, with 3 bases in between. Per the germline V gene, CDR1 is MGHDK and CDR2 is SYGVNS.

The chain is built from TRBV4-3 and TRBJ1-5, with no clear D. V lost 0 bases and J lost 7, with 7 bases in between. The germline V gene encodes CDR1 LGHNA and CDR2 YSLEER. This CDR3 spans 13 amino acids. The CDR3 DNA follows: TGCGCCAGCAGCCAAGATCGGGGACAGCCCCAGCATTTT. Protein: CASSQDRGQPQHF.

V usage is TRBV14 and J usage is TRBJ2-7, with a weak D call TRBD1 (6 bases). Trimming pared 4 bases from V and 2 bases from J, leaving 27 bases between. Germline CDR1 is SGHDN and CDR2 is FVKESK. This CDR3 has 19 residues. The CDR3 region has the DNA TGTGCCAGCAGCCTAATGTACAGGACAGATACTACGAGGACCTACGAGCAGTACTTC. Its translation is CASSLMYRTDTTRTYEQYF. The whole variable domain, remainder taken from reference TRBV14 and TRBJ2-7, is EAGVTQFPSHSVIEKGQTVTLRCDPISGHDNLYWYRRVMGKEIKFLLHFVKESKQDESGMPNNRFLAERTGGTYSTLKVQPAELEDSGVYFCASSLMYRTDTTRTYEQYFGPGTRLTVT.

This clone was detected only once. This chain uses TRBV5-1 with TRBJ1-1, with 11 positions matching TRBD1. Germline assignment: CDR1 SGHRS and CDR2 YFSETQ. J was trimmed by 1 base and V by 0 bases; bases with no gene match: 5. The CDR3 contains 17 residues. Written as DNA, the CDR3 is TGCGCCAGCAGCTTGGCAGGACAGGGGGCGGGGAACACTGAAGCTTTCTTT. Translation gives CASSLAGQGAGNTEAFF.

The genes are TRBV5-1 and TRBJ2-2, with 13 bases aligning to TRBD2. The V gene end was trimmed by 4 bases and the J gene end by 0 bases; junction bases not matched to a gene: 12. The CDR3 has 20 residues. Germline CDR1 and CDR2: SGHRS and YFSETQ. The CDR3 nucleotides are TGCGCCAGCAGCATAGGATCTGGACTAGCGGGGGCCGCGAACACCGGGGAGCTGTTTTTT. This sequence encodes CASSIGSGLAGAANTGELFF. The complete variable domain, with remaining parts taken from reference TRBV5-1 and TRBJ2-2, reads KAGVTQTPRYLIKTRGQQVTLSCSPISGHRSVSWYQQTPGQGLQFLFEYFSETQRNKGNFPGRFSGRQFSNSRSEMNVSTLELGDSALYLCASSIGSGLAGAANTGELFFGEGSRLTVL.

This chain connects TRBV5-1 to TRBJ2-1, with 7 bases lining up with TRBD2. Germline CDR1 SGHRS, CDR2 YFSETQ. The CDR3 is 17 residues long. V shed 0 bases and J 0 bases; nucleotides not matched to a gene: 6. The CDR3 loop reads CASSLEGLAVSYNEQFF. The CDR3 DNA sequence: TGCGCCAGCAGCTTGGAGGGGCTAGCGGTCTCCTACAATGAGCAGTTCTTC.

The rearrangement links TRBV29-1 to TRBJ1-1; D gene uncertain. V lost 4 bases to trimming and J lost 5 bases, with 17 bases between them. The CDR3 contains 14 residues. CDR1 is SQVTM, CDR2 ANQGSEA, per germline. CDR3 protein: CSVGWRAPETEAFF. CDR3 DNA sequence: TGCAGCGTTGGCTGGAGAGCCCCGGAGACTGAAGCTTTCTTT.

The chain uses TRBV2 and TRBJ1-2; the match to TRBD1 covers 10 bases. CDR1 is SNHLY and CDR2 is FYNNEI in the germline V gene. The CDR3 has 16 residues. With 4 bases clipped from V and 6 bases from J, the junction kept 11 bases outside the gene matches. The CDR3 spells CASSVTPSGQGNGYTF. CDR3 DNA sequence: TGTGCCAGCAGTGTTACTCCGTCGGGACAGGGGAATGGCTACACCTTC. Complete variable domain (other parts from reference TRBV2 and TRBJ1-2): EPEVTQTPSHQVTQMGQEVILRCVPISNHLYFYWYRQILGQKVEFLVSFYNNEISEKSEIFDDQFSVERPDGSNFTLKIRSTKLEDSAMYFCASSVTPSGQGNGYTFGSGTRLTVV.

The chain couples TRBV6-1 to TRBJ2-1; possibly TRBD2 for D (6 bases). Germline CDR1 reads MNHNS; CDR2 reads SASEGT. The V end was cut by 3 bases, the J end by 8 bases, with 14 bases between. This CDR3 spans 14 amino acids. The CDR3 DNA is TGTGCCAGCAGTGAGGGGCTAGCGATTCATGAGCAGTTCTTC. This gives the protein CASSEGLAIHEQFF.

This chain links TRBV14 with TRBJ1-1; D is perhaps TRBD1 (5 bases). The V gene lost 4 bases and the J gene lost 0 bases, with 9 bases spanning the gap. Germline CDR1 SGHDN, CDR2 FVKESK. CDR3 length equals 14 residues. CDR3: CASSRAGLNTEAFF. CDR3 bases: TGTGCCAGCAGCCGCGCAGGGTTGAACACTGAAGCTTTCTTT.

CDR3 region: CASSSDGNTIYF. CDR3 DNA sequence: TGTGCCAGCAGTTCAGATGGAAACACCATATATTTT. The J gene is TRBJ1-3, the V gene TRBV6-2 or TRBV6-3, with D unresolved. V was trimmed by 4 bases and J by 3 bases, leaving 4 bases between them. This CDR3 region has 12 residues. CDR1 is MNHEY, CDR2 SVGEGT, per germline.

This chain joins TRBV5-1 and TRBJ2-1; 10 bases are a match to TRBD2. Germline loops: CDR1 SGHRS, CDR2 YFSETQ. V shed 4 bases, J shed 0 bases, and the junction held 13 bases outside the gene matches. The CDR3 consists of 19 residues. CDR3 sequence reads: CASSVTTRTSGHSYNEQFF. In DNA form, the CDR3 reads TGCGCCAGCAGCGTCACGACGAGGACTAGCGGCCACTCCTACAATGAGCAGTTCTTC. The whole variable domain, remainder taken from reference TRBV5-1 and TRBJ2-1, is KAGVTQTPRYLIKTRGQQVTLSCSPISGHRSVSWYQQTPGQGLQFLFEYFSETQRNKGNFPGRFSGRQFSNSRSEMNVSTLELGDSALYLCASSVTTRTSGHSYNEQFFGPGTRLTVL.

The chain links TRBV21-1 to TRBJ2-2; the table's D call, TRBD2, has no DNA check behind it. TRBV21-1 is a documented pseudogene. The CDR3 sequence is 17 residues long. This chain's CDR3 is CASSGYRAGGTFGELFF. DNA for the CDR3: TGTGCCAGCAGCGGCTACAGGGCGGGAGGCACCTTCGGGGAGCTGTTTTTT.

The rearrangement joins TRBV2 to TRBJ2-5; 9 bases agree with TRBD1. The CDR3 is 15 residues long. CDR1 and CDR2 (germline): SNHLY, FYNNEI. After removal of 6 bases from V and 2 bases from J, the junction contained 7 bases not matched to a gene. CDR3 sequence (DNA): TGTGCCAGCAGGGGACAGGGAATGAGGCAAGAGACCCAGTACTTC. Protein sequence: CASRGQGMRQETQYF.

The chain carries TRBV27 and TRBJ1-6; 11 bases are a match to TRBD1. The germline CDR1 and CDR2 sequences are MNHEY and SMNVEV (reference sequence). The CDR3 is made up of 16 amino acids. The V gene end was trimmed by 6 bases and the J gene end by 4 bases; junction bases not matched to a gene: 5. The CDR3 loop reads CASRWTGGAYNSPLHF. DNA of the CDR3: TGTGCCAGCAGATGGACAGGGGGCGCTTATAATTCACCCCTCCACTTT.

This clone was counted only a few times. This chain uses TRBV12-3 or TRBV12-4 with TRBJ1-5; TRBD1 matches 7 bases. This CDR3 comprises 13 residues. Germline trimming cut 6 bases from V and 5 bases from J; bases unmatched to any gene: 4. In DNA, the CDR3 is TGTGCCAGCAGCCCTACAGGGGATCAGCCCCAGCATTTT. It translates to CASSPTGDQPQHF.

This chain uses TRBV9 with TRBJ2-3, with 7 bases fitting TRBD1. The CDR3 is made up of 15 amino acids. The ends lost 1 base at V and 1 base at J; junction bases unmatched: 3. Germline V gene lookup returns CDR1 SGDLS and CDR2 YYNGEE. CDR3 nucleotides: TGTGCCAGCAGCGTACTTCAGGGGGGCACAGATACGCAGTATTTT. Encoded protein: CASSVLQGGTDTQYF.

The chain employs TRBV7-9 and TRBJ2-3; D is unresolved. Per germline, CDR1 SEHNR and CDR2 FQNEAQ (reference sequence). The ends were cut back, 4 bases at V and 0 bases at J, with 14 bases in the middle. CDR3 size: 16 residues. CDR3 amino acids: CASSSGLGSSTDTQYF. The CDR3 DNA reads TGTGCCAGCAGCTCTGGGCTGGGTTCAAGCACAGATACGCAGTATTTT.

The chain links TRBV5-6 to TRBJ2-1; the D is unclear. The CDR3 covers 11 residues. Trimming stripped 3 bases from V and 6 bases from J, with 4 bases between. Germline V CDR1 and CDR2: SGHDT, YYEEEE. CDR3 in DNA: TGTGCCAGCAGCTCGTTCAATGAGCAGTTCTTC. This encodes CASSSFNEQFF.

This clone was seen just once. The CDR3 nucleotides are TGTGCCAGCAGGCAAGCAGGGGGCCATGGCTACACCTTC. Protein sequence: CASRQAGGHGYTF. The J gene is TRBJ1-2, the V gene TRBV6-5, with 8 nucleotides matching TRBD1. V dropped 6 bases and J dropped 6; count of bases not matched to a gene: 6. Germline lookup yields CDR1 MNHEY and CDR2 SVGAGI. The CDR3 is 13 amino acids.

This clone was observed a single time. The chain combines TRBV28 with TRBJ1-5, with D tentatively TRBD1 (6 bases). V lost 3 bases, J lost 3 bases, and 18 bases lay in between. Germline V gene data show CDR1 as MDHEN and CDR2 as SYDVKM. This CDR3 region has 17 residues. The CDR3 spells CASSFLVFRGNNQPQHF. In nucleotides, the CDR3 is TGTGCCAGCAGTTTTCTGGTGTTCAGGGGTAACAATCAGCCCCAGCATTTT. Drawing the rest from reference TRBV28 and TRBJ1-5, the complete variable domain is DVKVTQSSRYLVKRTGEKVFLECVQDMDHENMFWYRQDPGLGLRLIYFSYDVKMKEKGDIPEGYSVSREKKERFSLILESASTNQTSMYLCASSFLVFRGNNQPQHFGDGTRLSIL.

The chain uses TRBV15 and TRBJ2-7; D gene unclear. Looked up from germline, CDR1 is LNHNV and CDR2 is YYDKDF (reference sequence). Between the trimmed V and J ends, which lost 4 bases and 0 bases, there was a span of 13 bases. There are 15 residues in the CDR3. The CDR3 is CATSTHPWASYEQYF. CDR3 nucleotides: TGTGCCACCAGCACTCACCCTTGGGCCTCCTACGAGCAGTACTTC. Variable domain in full (rest from reference TRBV15 and TRBJ2-7): DAMVIQNPRYQVTQFGKPVTLSCSQTLNHNVMYWYQQKSSQAPKLLFHYYDKDFNNEADTPDNFQSRRPNTSFCFLDIRSPGLGDTAMYLCATSTHPWASYEQYFGPGTRLTVT.

Comment on this clone: An end of the junction differs from the germline gene, which may be a read error. The V gene is TRBV28, the J gene TRBJ2-7, with TRBD1 as a possible D gene (5 bases). In germline, CDR1 is MDHEN, CDR2 SYDVKM. This CDR3 is built from 12 residues. The CDR3 DNA reads as TGTGCCAGCAGCCCAACCCCCGGAAAGCAGGGTTTC. It encodes CASSPTPGKQGF.